The 13 T cell receptor beta chains in this list originate from one sample, sequenced in a study of blood T cell repertoires in COVID-19. Clones were sequenced by immunoSEQ multiplex PCR, and TCRdb holds only the in-frame ones, with some missing. The table lists around 320,000 clones, 90% to 95% of them singletons. Sequencing input: PBMCs or T cells enriched from blood (not recorded which). The source is a woman in her 30s who had been exposed to COVID-19.

The chain links TRBV27 to TRBJ1-2; D unresolved. This CDR3 has 17 amino acids. Germline CDR1 MNHEY, CDR2 SMNVEV (reference sequence). V shed 2 bases and J shed 4 bases, with 20 bases lying between them. The DNA for the CDR3 is TGTGCCAGCAGTTTAGGCCCGGGTGCCGAATCAACCTATGGCTACACCTTC. This gives the protein CASSLGPGAESTYGYTF.

Only a few counts were recorded for this clone. V usage is TRBV19 and J usage is TRBJ2-5; D is unclear. This CDR3 region has 14 residues. Trimming stripped 1 base from V and 5 bases from J, with 11 bases between. CDR1 and CDR2 (germline): LNHDA, SQIVND (reference sequence). CDR3 bases: TGTGCCAGTAGTATAGGGCCCCTGAGGGAGACCCAGTACTTC. Translation: CASSIGPLRETQYF.

The chain uses TRBV4-1 and TRBJ2-7; 7 bases match TRBD2. Unmatched junction bases numbered 12, after V lost 4 bases and J lost 3 bases. CDR1 is MGHRA and CDR2 is YSYEKL in the germline V gene. The CDR3 loop spans 16 amino acids. The CDR3 spells CASSLRDYLLGYEQYF. As DNA, the CDR3 is TGCGCCAGCAGCCTGCGGGACTACCTGTTAGGCTACGAGCAGTACTTC.

The chain joins TRBV5-8 to TRBJ2-1; TRBD1 matches 7 bases. The CDR3 has 11 amino acids. After removal of 1 base from V and 12 bases from J, the junction contained 1 base not matched to a gene. Germline V CDR1 and CDR2: SGHTS, YDEGEE. The CDR3, as DNA: TGTGCCAGCAGCTTGCGGACAGGGCAGTTCTTC. It specifies CASSLRTGQFF.

The CDR3 spells CATSEGGYNSPLHF. The CDR3 coding sequence is TGTGCCACCAGTGAGGGGGGGTATAATTCACCCCTCCACTTT. V gene TRBV24-1 combines with J gene TRBJ1-6; D is possibly TRBD1 (5 bases). The germline CDR1 and CDR2 sequences are KGHDR and SFDVKD. The CDR3 contains 14 residues. V was trimmed by 4 bases and J by 4 bases, leaving 7 bases between them.

The chain employs TRBV5-1 and TRBJ2-1; 9 nucleotides align to TRBD2. Germline CDR1 and CDR2: SGHRS and YFSETQ. V lost 0 bases to trimming and J lost 7 bases; unmatched junction nucleotides: 5. The CDR3 extends over 15 amino acids. The CDR3 region has the DNA TGCGCCAGCAGCTTGGGGTTAGCGGGGGAGAATGAGCAGTTCTTC. Translating gives CASSLGLAGENEQFF.

The chain links TRBV5-5 to TRBJ2-7; 7 bases are a match to TRBD1. V lost 4 bases, J lost 3 bases, and 13 bases stayed unmatched. Germline-derived CDR1 and CDR2 are SGHKS and YYEKEE (reference sequence). This CDR3 region has 16 residues. The CDR3 reads CASSRASGTDIYEQYF. For the CDR3, the DNA is TGTGCCAGCAGCCGTGCCTCCGGGACAGATATCTACGAGCAGTACTTC.

In DNA, the CDR3 is TGTGCCATCAGTGTTCGGGCAGGCAGGGAAGAGACCCAGTACTTC. Residues: CAISVRAGREETQYF. The J gene is TRBJ2-5, the V gene TRBV10-3; D might be TRBD1 (5 bases). CDR3 size: 15 residues. The germline V gene has CDR1 ENHRY and CDR2 SYGVKD. Trimming removed 4 bases from V and 3 bases from J, with 15 bases in between.

V and J are TRBV4-2 and TRBJ1-5, with 7 nucleotides matching TRBD1. With V trimmed by 5 bases and J by 7 bases, 8 bases remained unmatched. Germline V gene sequence: CDR1 LGHNA, CDR2 YNFKEQ. The CDR3 has 14 amino acids. CDR3 DNA sequence: TGTGCCAGCAGCTCAGACAGGGTCGAGCAGCCCCAGCATTTT. Protein product: CASSSDRVEQPQHF.

The V and J genes are TRBV7-9 and TRBJ1-2, with 8 bases lining up with TRBD1. The V segment lost 5 bases and the J segment 8 bases; nucleotides outside the gene matches: 10. Germline values: CDR1 SEHNR, CDR2 FQNEAQ (reference sequence). There are 14 residues in the CDR3. The chain's CDR3 is CASSRGTGLEGYTF. Here the CDR3 DNA reads TGTGCCAGCAGCCGAGGGACAGGTTTGGAAGGCTACACCTTC. Together with reference TRBV7-9 and TRBJ1-2, the CDR3 gives the full variable domain: DTGVSQNPRHKITKRGQNVTFRCDPISEHNRLYWYRQTLGQGPEFLTYFQNEAQLEKSRLLSDRFSAERPKGSFSTLEIQRTEQGDSAMYLCASSRGTGLEGYTFGSGTRLTVV.

The V call is TRBV9, the J call TRBJ1-1, with no clear D. The CDR3 is made up of 15 amino acids. Trimming removed 0 bases at V and 2 bases at J, with 11 bases between. CDR1 is SGDLS and CDR2 is YYNGEE in the germline V gene. The CDR3 is CASSVGLAKNTEAFF. CDR3 in DNA: TGTGCCAGCAGCGTAGGCTTAGCTAAAAACACTGAAGCTTTCTTT.

This sequence joins TRBV7-9 and TRBJ1-6; 7 bases map to TRBD1. CDR3 length: 17 amino acids. J lost 7 bases, V lost 4 bases, and 13 bases had no gene match. The germline V gene has CDR1 SEHNR and CDR2 FQNEAQ (reference sequence). CDR3 protein: CASSYGRAGGWNSPLHF. The DNA of the CDR3 is TGTGCCAGCAGCTACGGGCGGGCAGGGGGTTGGAATTCACCCCTCCACTTT.

This chain connects TRBV9 to TRBJ1-5; 8 bases agree with TRBD1. The CDR3 is made up of 14 amino acids. J lost 3 bases, V lost 5 bases, and 4 bases had no gene match. Germline loops: CDR1 SGDLS, CDR2 YYNGEE. The CDR3 DNA sequence: TGTGCCAGCAGTCAGGGGGCTACCAATCAGCCCCAGCATTTT. The encoded protein is CASSQGATNQPQHF.